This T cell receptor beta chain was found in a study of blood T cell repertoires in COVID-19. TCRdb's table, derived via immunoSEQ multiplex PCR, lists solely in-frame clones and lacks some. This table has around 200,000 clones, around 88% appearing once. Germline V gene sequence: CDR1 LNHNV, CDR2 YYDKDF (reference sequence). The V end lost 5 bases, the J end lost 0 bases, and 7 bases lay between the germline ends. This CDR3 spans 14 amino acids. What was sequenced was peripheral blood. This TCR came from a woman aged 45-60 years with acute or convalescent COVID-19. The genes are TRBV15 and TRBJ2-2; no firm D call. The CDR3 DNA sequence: TGTGCCACCAGCGTTGAGCCGAACACCGGGGAGCTGTTTTTT. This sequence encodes CATSVEPNTGELFF.